What follows is one TCR beta chain and its context. The data belong to a study of blood T cell repertoires in COVID-19. Study-wide context: Collection of acute and convalescent COVID-19 samples took place in the United States, Italy and Spain. Nucleic acid was either cDNA or gDNA, and it came from T cells, B-cell-depleted T cells, or PBMCs.

The length of the CDR3 is 17 residues. Germline assignment: CDR1 LNHNV and CDR2 YYDKDF (reference sequence). The V gene end was trimmed by 3 bases and the J gene end by 6 bases; junction bases not matched to a gene: 14. Here immunoSEQ multiplex PCR was the method, and the copy in TCRdb shows in-frame clones only, minus some. Altogether about 6,100 clones are present, roughly 80% being singletons, with the ten largest covering under 9.5%. The V gene is TRBV15, the J gene TRBJ2-5; TRBD1 aligns across 9 bases. The specimen sequenced was peripheral blood. The origin of this receptor is a human donor with active COVID-19. The donor label of this sample is uncertain. The CDR3 DNA follows: TGTGCCACCAGCAGGGGCGCGACAGGGGGTTTAACGAAGACCCAGTACTTC. The encoded protein is CATSRGATGGLTKTQYF.